A single sample gave rise to the 10 T cell receptor beta chains below, sequenced in a study of blood T cell repertoires in COVID-19. Assay used: immunoSEQ multiplex PCR; TCRdb lists only in-frame clones, some missing. The profile shows 120,000 or so clones, just under 85% of them singletons. The sequencing input was peripheral blood. The receptors come from a woman aged 50 to 60 with acute or convalescent COVID-19.

This chain uses TRBV5-1 with TRBJ1-1; D is ambiguous. The CDR3 totals 14 residues. Germline V lookup: CDR1 SGHRS, CDR2 YFSETQ. Trimming removed 0 bases at V and 3 bases at J, with 9 bases between. This CDR3 reads CASSLGRGDTEAFF. DNA of the CDR3: TGCGCCAGCAGCTTGGGGCGGGGAGACACTGAAGCTTTCTTT.

This sequence joins TRBV7-9 and TRBJ2-3, with 7 bases matching TRBD1. Per germline, CDR1 SEHNR and CDR2 FQNEAQ (reference sequence). This CDR3 region has 11 residues. The V and J ends lost 4 bases and 9 bases, in that order; junction bases with no gene match: 1. As DNA, the CDR3 is TGTGCCAGCAGCTCGGACAGGACGCAGTATTTT. Its translation: CASSSDRTQYF.

The chain couples TRBV15 to TRBJ2-7, with D perhaps TRBD1 (5 bases). With 1 base removed from V and 4 bases from J, the gap between germline ends came to 14 bases. From germline, CDR1 is LNHNV and CDR2 YYDKDF (reference sequence). This CDR3 is 15 amino acids long. The CDR3 DNA reads TGTGCCACCAGCAGAGCCCGGTCGGACACTTACGAGCAGTACTTC. Translating it yields CATSRARSDTYEQYF. Full variable domain (remainder filled in from reference TRBV15 and TRBJ2-7): DAMVIQNPRYQVTQFGKPVTLSCSQTLNHNVMYWYQQKSSQAPKLLFHYYDKDFNNEADTPDNFQSRRPNTSFCFLDIRSPGLGDTAMYLCATSRARSDTYEQYFGPGTRLTVT.

The chain couples TRBV10-2 to TRBJ1-4; TRBD1 aligns across 7 bases. J lost 10 bases, V lost 4 bases, and 6 bases had no gene match. This CDR3 contains 13 residues. CDR1 is WSHSY, CDR2 SAAADI, per germline. DNA for the CDR3: TGCGCCAGCAGTGCAGGGGGGCCGGTAAAACTGTTTTTT. This gives the protein CASSAGGPVKLFF.

The chain is built from TRBV9 and TRBJ2-1; 9 bases align to TRBD2. This CDR3 has 14 residues. Germline V gives CDR1 SGDLS, CDR2 YYNGEE. Unmatched junction bases numbered 5, after V lost 3 bases and J lost 7 bases. The CDR3 nucleotides are TGTGCCAGCAGCGCGGGGGGACTAGCAAATGAGCAGTTCTTC. Translation gives CASSAGGLANEQFF. Full variable domain (outside the CDR3, taken from reference TRBV9 and TRBJ2-1): DSGVTQTPKHLITATGQRVTLRCSPRSGDLSVYWYQQSLDQGLQFLIQYYNGEERAKGNILERFSAQQFPDLHSELNLSSLELGDSALYFCASSAGGLANEQFFGPGTRLTVL.

The rearrangement joins TRBV19 to TRBJ1-1; TRBD1 might be the D (5 bases). Germline V gives CDR1 LNHDA, CDR2 SQIVND (reference sequence). Trimming stripped 5 bases from V and 4 bases from J, with 14 bases between. The CDR3 sequence is 14 residues long. As DNA, the CDR3 is TGTGCCAGTAGTCCCACCGGGACTACCACTGAAGCTTTCTTT. It translates to CASSPTGTTTEAFF.

The rearrangement uses TRBV29-1 and TRBJ2-2; tentative D call: TRBD2 (5 bases). From germline, CDR1 is SQVTM and CDR2 ANQGSEA. The CDR3 is 15 amino acids. V lost 6 bases and J lost 1, with 15 bases in between. The CDR3 region has the DNA TGCAGCGTAACTAAGGACTCGATGAACACCGGGGAGCTGTTTTTT. It is translated as CSVTKDSMNTGELFF.

The chain carries TRBV7-2 and TRBJ1-1; 7 bases are shared with TRBD1. Germline trimming cut 3 bases from V and 1 base from J; bases unmatched to any gene: 5. Germline V gene data show CDR1 as SGHTA and CDR2 as FQGNSA. This CDR3 is built from 15 residues. The CDR3 DNA follows: TGTGCCAGCAGCTTGTTAAGGACAGGGAACACTGAAGCTTTCTTT. It is translated as CASSLLRTGNTEAFF.

This chain connects TRBV3-1 (or the pseudogene TRBV3-2) to TRBJ1-2, with TRBD1 identical over 7 bases. This CDR3 has 15 residues. From germline, CDR1 is LGHDT and CDR2 YNNKEL (reference sequence). Germline trimming cut 4 bases from V and 2 bases from J; bases unmatched to any gene: 7. The CDR3 nucleotides are TGTGCCAGCAGCCCGGTGGGACAGACAAACTATGGCTACACCTTC. Its translation: CASSPVGQTNYGYTF.

This clone was seen just once. This chain joins TRBV19 and TRBJ1-6, with 9 bases lining up with TRBD1. Germline CDR1 is LNHDA and CDR2 is SQIVND (reference sequence). This CDR3 spans 13 amino acids. J lost 10 bases, V lost 7 bases, and 5 bases had no gene match. The CDR3, as DNA: TGTGCCAGTATGGGGGACAGGGCGTCACCCCTCCACTTT. It codes for CASMGDRASPLHF.